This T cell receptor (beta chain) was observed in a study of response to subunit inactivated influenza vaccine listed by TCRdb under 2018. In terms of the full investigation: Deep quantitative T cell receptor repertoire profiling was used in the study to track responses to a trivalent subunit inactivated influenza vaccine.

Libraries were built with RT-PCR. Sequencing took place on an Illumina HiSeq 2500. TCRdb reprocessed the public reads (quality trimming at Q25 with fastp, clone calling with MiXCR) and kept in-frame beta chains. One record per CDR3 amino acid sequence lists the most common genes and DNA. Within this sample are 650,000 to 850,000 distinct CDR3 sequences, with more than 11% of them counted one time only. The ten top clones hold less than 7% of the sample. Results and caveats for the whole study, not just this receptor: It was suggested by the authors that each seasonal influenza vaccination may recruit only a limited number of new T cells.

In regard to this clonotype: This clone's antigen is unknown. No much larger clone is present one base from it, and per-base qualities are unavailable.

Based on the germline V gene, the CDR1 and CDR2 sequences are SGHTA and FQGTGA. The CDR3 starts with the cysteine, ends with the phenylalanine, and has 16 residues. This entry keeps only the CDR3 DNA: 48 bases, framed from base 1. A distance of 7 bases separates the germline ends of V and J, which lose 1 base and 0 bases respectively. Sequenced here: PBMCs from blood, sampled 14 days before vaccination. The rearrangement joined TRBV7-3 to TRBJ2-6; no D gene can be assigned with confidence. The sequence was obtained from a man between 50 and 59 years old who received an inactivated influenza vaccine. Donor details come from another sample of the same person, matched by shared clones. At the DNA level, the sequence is TGTGCCAGCAGCTTAATTGCGAGCTCTGGGGCCAACGTCCTGACTTTC. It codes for CASSLIASSGANVLTF.